A selection of T cell receptor beta chains follows, all from one sample in a study of blood T cell repertoires in COVID-19. Sequencing used immunoSEQ multiplex PCR; TCRdb keeps in-frame clones, though not all of them. The sample comprises about 76,000 clones, roughly 70% of which are singletons, and around a fifth rests with the top ten. Sequenced: peripheral blood. The source of these receptors is a man between 65 and 80 years old with acute or convalescent COVID-19. The CDR3 runs from the conserved cysteine through the conserved F or W. Each record gives: D gene, clone size, V gene, J gene, CDR3 protein, CDR3 DNA. The D gene is left open where the match is weak. Size is omitted from some rows. Given values are once, few, many or a class for expanded clones.

.,once,TRBV11-2,TRBJ2-2,CASSLGLLNTGELFF,TGTGCCAGCAGCTTAGGACTCCTGAACACCGGGGAGCTGTTTTTT
TRBD2,once,TRBV10-3,TRBJ2-2,CAISESIAGRTGELFF,TGTGCCATCAGTGAGTCGATAGCGGGGCGTACCGGGGAGCTGTTTTTT
TRBD1,.,TRBV28,TRBJ1-2,CASRTQGADYGYTF,TGTGCCAGCAGAACACAGGGGGCCGACTATGGCTACACCTTC
.,.,TRBV7-2,TRBJ1-1,CASSLPTGGNTEAFF,TGTGCCAGCAGTCTGCCCACCGGGGGAAACACTGAAGCTTTCTTT
.,.,TRBV2,TRBJ1-1,CASSRALNTEAFF,TGTGCCAGCAGCCGCGCCCTGAACACTGAAGCTTTCTTT
TRBD2,few,TRBV10-3,TRBJ2-3,CASGTSDDTQYF,TGTGCCTCCGGGACTAGCGACGATACGCAGTATTTT
.,.,TRBV28,TRBJ1-6,CASSLVGPGDSPLHF,TGTGCCAGCAGTTTAGTGGGGCCAGGCGATTCACCCCTCCACTTT
.,few,TRBV4-2,TRBJ2-7,CASSQGHEQYF,TGTGCCAGCAGCCAAGGGCACGAGCAGTACTTC
.,.,TRBV4-3,TRBJ2-1,CASSQRGAGTFFYNEQFF,TGCGCCAGCAGCCAGCGCGGAGCCGGGACTTTTTTCTACAATGAGCAGTTCTTC
TRBD2,.,TRBV18,TRBJ2-1,CASSPPGGRRTSGRIYNEQFF,TGTGCCAGCTCACCACCGGGGGGGAGAAGAACTAGCGGGAGGATTTACAATGAGCAGTTCTTC
.,few,TRBV7-9,TRBJ2-1,CASSAPGAMSSYNEQFF,TGTGCCAGCAGCGCCCCCGGAGCGATGAGCTCCTACAATGAGCAGTTCTTC
TRBD2,.,TRBV27,TRBJ2-7,CASSYPGGYEQYF,TGTGCCAGCAGTTATCCGGGGGGCTACGAGCAGTACTTC
.,.,TRBV7-9,TRBJ2-3,CASSKSLDTQYF,TGTGCCAGCAGCAAGAGCTTGGATACGCAGTATTTT
.,.,TRBV4-2,TRBJ2-1,CASSQPQGLNEQFF,TGTGCCAGCAGCCAACCCCAGGGGCTCAATGAGCAGTTCTTC
TRBD1,few,TRBV7-9,TRBJ2-7,CASTITGTGLNEQYF,TGTGCCAGCACCATAACGGGGACAGGGTTGAACGAGCAGTACTTC
TRBD1,few,TRBV2,TRBJ2-1,CASSAVTGQGFRNEQFF,TGTGCCAGCAGTGCCGTGACGGGACAGGGGTTTAGGAATGAGCAGTTCTTC
TRBD1,.,TRBV2,TRBJ1-4,CASKGTVNEKLFF,TGTGCCAGCAAGGGGACAGTTAATGAAAAACTGTTTTTT
.,.,TRBV5-1,TRBJ1-1,CASSLGQPNTEAFF,TGCGCCAGCAGCTTGGGACAGCCGAACACTGAAGCTTTCTTT
.,.,TRBV19,TRBJ1-5,CASIAGTTSNQPQHF,TGTGCCAGTATCGCAGGAACCACTAGCAATCAGCCCCAGCATTTT
.,.,TRBV18,TRBJ2-7,CASSKAGSNYEQYF,TGTGCCAGCTCAAAGGCAGGGTCGAACTACGAGCAGTACTTC
.,.,TRBV9,TRBJ1-2,CASSSSWRGYGYTF,TGTGCCAGCAGTTCCAGTTGGAGGGGCTATGGCTACACCTTC
.,few,TRBV18,TRBJ2-2,CASSPLWQGQWGNTGELFF,TGTGCCAGCTCACCCCTTTGGCAGGGTCAATGGGGGAACACCGGGGAGCTGTTTTTT
TRBD1,.,TRBV28,TRBJ2-7,CASRATGTGYEQYF,TGTGCCAGCAGGGCGACCGGGACAGGCTACGAGCAGTACTTC
.,.,TRBV7-9,TRBJ2-6,CASSLGLGYSGANVLTF,TGTGCCAGCAGCTTAGGTCTGGGCTACTCTGGGGCCAACGTCCTGACTTTC
TRBD1,once,TRBV24-1,TRBJ2-4,CATSDSGQGWKNIQYF,TGTGCCACCAGTGATTCGGGACAGGGGTGGAAAAACATTCAGTACTTC
.,.,TRBV5-6,TRBJ1-6,CASSLAIIYNSPLHF,TGTGCCAGCAGCTTGGCCATCATTTATAATTCACCCCTCCACTTT
.,.,TRBV4-3,TRBJ1-1,CASSQDHGSEAFF,TGCGCCAGCAGCCAAGATCATGGCTCTGAAGCTTTCTTT
TRBD1,.,TRBV19,TRBJ2-1,CASSRFGTGDGEQFF,TGTGCCAGTAGCCGATTCGGGACAGGGGATGGTGAGCAGTTCTTC
.,.,TRBV11-2,TRBJ2-7,CASSPVPLSYEQYF,TGTGCCAGCAGTCCCGTTCCTCTCTCCTACGAGCAGTACTTC
.,.,TRBV19,TRBJ2-3,CASSGGRITDTQYF,TGTGCCAGTAGTGGAGGGAGGATCACAGATACGCAGTATTTT
TRBD1,.,TRBV11-3,TRBJ2-1,CASSSFYPTGGRTYNEQFF,TGTGCCAGCAGCTCCTTTTATCCGACAGGGGGACGAACCTACAATGAGCAGTTCTTC
.,.,TRBV9,TRBJ2-3,CASSVVPRVPDTQYF,TGTGCCAGCAGCGTAGTACCGAGGGTTCCAGATACGCAGTATTTT
.,.,TRBV19,TRBJ1-5,CASSREFRDTSNQPQHF,TGTGCCAGTAGTAGAGAATTCCGGGACACAAGCAATCAGCCCCAGCATTTT
.,.,TRBV28,TRBJ2-6,CASRSGANVLTF,TGTGCCAGCAGGAGTGGGGCCAACGTCCTGACTTTC